This T cell receptor beta chain was obtained from a study of T cell responses to AZD1222 COVID-19 vaccine. General observations from the study: Repertoire sampling was restricted to post-peak T cell response timepoints. Close to half of spike-specific TCRs reportedly recognize unmutated variant regions.

The data were produced by immunoSEQ multiplex PCR, yet TCRdb's version contains in-frame clones alone and is incomplete. This table has about 35,000 clones, 65% to 90% appearing once. The CDR3 consists of 15 residues. Between the trimmed V and J ends, which lost 0 bases and 4 bases, there was a span of 9 bases. In germline, CDR1 is SGHAT, CDR2 FQNNGV. As for this clone: The antigen is not known.

This receptor was identified in an adult in good health. The gene calls are TRBV11-2 and TRBJ2-2; D call uncertain. The specimen comprised peripheral blood, sampled on day 0 of AZD1222 vaccination. For the CDR3, the DNA is TGTGCCAGCAGCTTAGATTTAGGGCGCACCGGGGAGCTGTTTTTT. Translation gives CASSLDLGRTGELFF.